The 30 T cell receptor beta chains in this list originate from one sample, sequenced in a study of blood T cells in healthy people across ages. The use of a sample-barcoded 5' primer and a J-beta primer mix characterized a second PCR of 7 to 11 cycles. MiXCR was run by TCRdb on the 5' RACE reads, yielding one entry per CDR3 protein. The sample consists of 600,000 or so distinct CDR3 sequences, 45% to 55% of them appearing once. Sequencing was carried out using blood. Receptor source: a man aged 80 or over in good health.

This chain uses TRBV29-1 with TRBJ2-3; D may be TRBD2 (5 bases). CDR3 length: 16 amino acids. CDR1 is SQVTM and CDR2 is ANQGSEA in the germline V gene. Trimming took off 0 bases at V and 1 base at J, with 14 bases between the two ends. The CDR3 DNA sequence: TGCAGCGTTGAAGAGCCTAGCAGGTGGGGCACAGATACGCAGTATTTT. As protein: CSVEEPSRWGTDTQYF.

This chain uses TRBV7-3 with TRBJ2-3; D is possibly TRBD1 or TRBD2 (6 bases each). The CDR3 is 16 residues long. V dropped 6 bases and J dropped 5 bases, with 21 bases sitting between them. The germline CDR1 and CDR2 sequences are SGHTA and FQGTGA. The CDR3 sequence: CASRQEGGPGRDTQYF. In nucleotides, the CDR3 is TGTGCCAGCAGACAAGAGGGGGGACCCGGGAGAGATACGCAGTATTTT.

There are a few counts of this clonotype. The rearrangement uses TRBV13 and TRBJ2-7; either TRBD1 or TRBD2 may supply D (7 bases each). V dropped 2 bases and J dropped 3 bases, with 11 bases sitting between them. This CDR3 comprises 14 residues. Germline V CDR1 and CDR2: PRHDT, FYEKMQ (reference sequence). The CDR3 DNA reads as TGTGCCAGCAGCTTACAGGGGGGGTACTACGAGCAGTACTTC. Translating gives CASSLQGGYYEQYF.

This clonotype was counted between two and nine times. The J gene is TRBJ2-7, the V gene TRBV9; tentative D call: TRBD2 (6 bases). V was shortened by 0 bases and J by 5 bases, with 15 bases between the two germline ends. The CDR3 runs to 15 residues. In germline, CDR1 is SGDLS, CDR2 YYNGEE. This CDR3 is CASSVAPSVLDEQYF. The CDR3 DNA reads as TGTGCCAGCAGCGTAGCTCCTAGCGTCCTGGACGAGCAGTACTTC.

The chain employs TRBV6-6 and TRBJ1-3, with D tentatively TRBD1 (5 bases). CDR1 and CDR2 from the germline V gene are MNHNY and SVGAGI (reference sequence). The CDR3 sequence is 14 residues long. V was pared by 5 bases and J by 0 bases, with 8 bases between. The CDR3 reads CASSAGSSGNTIYF. The DNA of the CDR3 is TGTGCCAGCAGTGCAGGGAGCTCTGGAAACACCATATATTTT.

The rearrangement uses TRBV4-3 and TRBJ2-1; D is tentatively TRBD1 or TRBD2 (5 bases each). The CDR3 spans 17 residues. CDR1 and CDR2 (germline): LGHNA, YSLEER. V shed 3 bases and J shed 4 bases, with 19 bases lying between them. The CDR3 loop reads CASSQLINGKGYNEQFF. DNA of the CDR3: TGCGCCAGCAGCCAGTTAATAAACGGGAAGGGGTACAATGAGCAGTTCTTC.

The chain carries TRBV4-3 and TRBJ2-3, with D tentatively TRBD2 (6 bases). V was trimmed by 1 base and J by 2 bases, leaving 13 bases between them. The CDR3 runs to 16 residues. Germline-derived CDR1 and CDR2 are LGHNA and YSLEER. This CDR3 reads CASSQVVGGPTDTQYF. The DNA of the CDR3 is TGCGCCAGCAGCCAAGTCGTGGGAGGCCCCACAGATACGCAGTATTTT.

V and J are TRBV12-3 or TRBV12-4 and TRBJ2-5; weak D call: TRBD1 (5 bases). The tail of the sequence fits TRBJ2-1 better, so the J call may be wrong. The CDR3 is made up of 19 amino acids. CDR3 residues: CASSLAGVGRGRYQETQFF. CDR3 coding DNA: TGTGCCAGCAGTTTAGCTGGGGTGGGAAGGGGCCGGTACCAAGAGACCCAGTTCTTC.

The chain is built from TRBV15 and TRBJ2-3, with D perhaps matching TRBD2 (6 bases). The CDR3 is 13 residues long. Germline CDR1 is LNHNV and CDR2 is YYDKDF (reference sequence). Trimming removed 6 bases at V and 4 bases at J, with 11 bases between. CDR3 bases: TGTGCCACCAGTGGGGGGATCCCAGATACGCAGTATTTT. Its translation: CATSGGIPDTQYF.

In this sample, this clonotype turned up many times. This rearrangement joins TRBV6-5 to TRBJ2-3; D is unclear. Trimming took 0 bases from V and 2 from J, leaving 9 bases between them. This CDR3 region has 15 residues. Germline values: CDR1 MNHEY, CDR2 SVGAGI. The CDR3 nucleotides read TGTGCCAGCAGTTACTCATTCGGGCCCACAGATACGCAGTATTTT. It specifies CASSYSFGPTDTQYF.

The chain couples TRBV4-2 to TRBJ2-1; no firm D call. CDR1 is LGHNA, CDR2 YNFKEQ, per germline. V was shortened by 5 bases and J by 12 bases, with 20 bases between the two germline ends. The CDR3 totals 14 residues. The CDR3 DNA follows: TGTGCCAGCAGCACGGACCGGACGTTGAGTGGGCAGTTCTTC. Translated: CASSTDRTLSGQFF.

V usage is TRBV7-9 and J usage is TRBJ2-5; a possible D gene is TRBD1 (6 bases). The CDR3 totals 14 residues. The V and J ends lost 5 bases and 4 bases respectively, with 14 bases between them. CDR1 is SEHNR and CDR2 is FQNEAQ in the germline V gene (reference sequence). In DNA, the CDR3 is TGTGCCAGCAGCGATACAGGGATTCGAGAGACCCAGTACTTC. Translated: CASSDTGIRETQYF.

This clonotype was seen a single time. V is TRBV15 and J is TRBJ1-4; D might be TRBD1 (5 bases). CDR3 length: 13 amino acids. V lost 8 bases and J lost 10, with 17 bases in between. Per the germline V gene, CDR1 is LNHNV and CDR2 is YYDKDF (reference sequence). CDR3 residues: CATGAPNSGKLFF. In nucleotides, the CDR3 is TGTGCCACCGGGGCACCCAACTCAGGAAAACTGTTTTTT. Based on the CDR3 plus reference TRBV15 and TRBJ1-4, the full variable domain is DAMVIQNPRYQVTQFGKPVTLSCSQTLNHNVMYWYQQKSSQAPKLLFHYYDKDFNNEADTPDNFQSRRPNTSFCFLDIRSPGLGDTAMYLCATGAPNSGKLFFGSGTQLSVL.

V is TRBV6-2 or TRBV6-3 and J is TRBJ1-2; D is ambiguous. V lost 5 bases to trimming and J lost 4 bases, with 11 bases between them. The CDR3 loop spans 13 amino acids. Per germline, CDR1 MNHEY and CDR2 SVGEGT. This CDR3 reads CASSDHPTYGYTF. CDR3 bases: TGTGCCAGCAGTGACCACCCGACCTATGGCTACACCTTC.

The genes are TRBV2 and TRBJ1-1; unclear D gene. Trimming shortened V by 6 bases and J by 3 bases, and 11 bases separated the two germline ends. The CDR3 totals 13 residues. Germline CDR1 reads SNHLY; CDR2 reads FYNNEI. In nucleotides, the CDR3 is TGTGCCAGCAGGGAGGAACTCTACACTGAAGCTTTCTTT. Protein: CASREELYTEAFF.

A few counts support this clonotype. The junction departs from germline at one end; a sequencing error may be responsible. The V and J genes are TRBV11-2 and TRBJ1-2; TRBD1 agrees at 8 bases. Germline-derived CDR1 and CDR2 are SGHAT and FQNNGV. This CDR3 is built from 14 residues. CDR3 bases: TGTGCCAGCAGCATAGACAGGGGTTTCTATGGCTACACCTTC. Amino acid sequence: CASSIDRGFYGYTF.

This chain links TRBV27 with TRBJ1-5; D call uncertain. The germline gives CDR1 MNHEY, CDR2 SMNVEV (reference sequence). Trimming left V 5 bases short and J 5 bases short, with 10 bases between. There are 13 residues in the CDR3. Written as DNA, the CDR3 is TGTGCCAGCAGTCAGCTACTAGATCAGCCCCAGCATTTT. It specifies CASSQLLDQPQHF.

V is TRBV20-1 and J is TRBJ2-7; no definite D call. The V and J ends lost 3 bases and 2 bases respectively, with 14 bases between them. This CDR3 spans 14 amino acids. Per germline, CDR1 DFQATT and CDR2 SNEGSKA (reference sequence). CDR3 coding DNA: TGCAGTGCTAGTCACAGCAGTTCAACCTACGAGCAGTACTTC. Translated: CSASHSSSTYEQYF.

This clonotype has ten or more counts. V usage is TRBV6-6 and J usage is TRBJ2-7; 9 bases map to TRBD2. This CDR3 comprises 16 residues. The germline V gene has CDR1 MNHNY and CDR2 SVGAGI (reference sequence). Germline trimming cut 0 bases from V and 2 bases from J; bases unmatched to any gene: 5. The CDR3 DNA reads TGTGCCAGCAGTTACTCCATTAGCGGGGGAGCCTACGAGCAGTACTTC. Translating gives CASSYSISGGAYEQYF.

This chain connects TRBV9 to TRBJ2-3; a possible D gene is TRBD2 (7 bases). Germline V gene lookup returns CDR1 SGDLS and CDR2 YYNGEE. The V and J ends lost 4 bases and 3 bases respectively, with 21 bases between them. The CDR3 is 17 amino acids. This CDR3 reads CASSPPPSGTRTDTQYF. CDR3 in DNA: TGTGCCAGCAGCCCCCCTCCAAGCGGGACAAGAACAGATACGCAGTATTTT.

This chain links TRBV20-1 with TRBJ1-5; D is unresolved. The CDR3 is 14 residues long. Germline V gene sequence: CDR1 DFQATT, CDR2 SNEGSKA (reference sequence). V was shortened by 1 base and J by 4 bases, with 11 bases between the two germline ends. The CDR3 region is CSARAGGSNQPQHF. The CDR3 DNA follows: TGCAGTGCTAGAGCCGGAGGGTCGAATCAGCCCCAGCATTTT.

CDR3 residues: CASSSGSETQYF. As DNA, the CDR3 is TGCGCCAGCAGCTCTGGTTCAGAGACCCAGTACTTC. The J gene is TRBJ2-5, the V gene TRBV5-1; D ambiguous. The CDR3 runs 12 residues. CDR1 is SGHRS, CDR2 YFSETQ, per germline. Deletions cut 3 bases from V and 4 bases from J, with 7 bases between. The full variable domain, rest sourced from reference TRBV5-1 and TRBJ2-5, is KAGVTQTPRYLIKTRGQQVTLSCSPISGHRSVSWYQQTPGQGLQFLFEYFSETQRNKGNFPGRFSGRQFSNSRSEMNVSTLELGDSALYLCASSSGSETQYFGPGTRLLVL.

This clonotype was seen a few times. The chain recombines TRBV15 with TRBJ2-1; D is ambiguous. The CDR3 is made up of 17 amino acids. With 0 bases removed from V and 8 bases from J, the gap between germline ends came to 20 bases. Germline V CDR1 and CDR2: LNHNV, YYDKDF (reference sequence). The CDR3 is CATSRDPHSSLPHEQFF. The CDR3 bases are TGTGCCACCAGCAGAGATCCGCACAGTAGTCTTCCCCATGAGCAGTTCTTC.

This chain connects TRBV7-2 to TRBJ2-7, with 10 bases matching TRBD1. TRBJ2-5 explains the end of the DNA better; the J call may be wrong. The CDR3 consists of 15 residues. The germline CDR1 and CDR2 sequences are SGHTA and FQGNSA. The CDR3 spells CASRRQGAGQETQYF. The CDR3 bases are TGTGCCAGCAGGCGACAGGGGGCAGGCCAAGAGACCCAGTACTTC.

This chain uses TRBV9 with TRBJ1-6, with D possibly matching TRBD1 (6 bases). Per the germline V gene, CDR1 is SGDLS and CDR2 is YYNGEE. The CDR3 loop spans 16 amino acids. Trimming removed 4 bases from V and 10 bases from J, with 21 bases in between. The chain's CDR3 is CASSPRPDSPYSPLHF. The CDR3 region has the DNA TGTGCCAGCAGCCCCCGACCGGACAGCCCGTACTCACCCCTCCACTTT.

This sequence joins TRBV4-3 and TRBJ2-2, with 12 bases fitting TRBD2. Germline-derived CDR1 and CDR2 are LGHNA and YSLEER. V dropped 0 bases and J dropped 3; count of bases not matched to a gene: 5. The CDR3 sequence is 18 residues long. The CDR3 protein is CASSQDPGLAGYTGELFF. The DNA for the CDR3 is TGCGCCAGCAGCCAAGATCCCGGACTAGCGGGGTACACCGGGGAGCTGTTTTTT.

This clonotype was seen only a few times. The gene calls are TRBV20-1 and TRBJ2-7; 7 bases line up with TRBD2. The CDR3 spans 13 residues. In germline, CDR1 is DFQATT, CDR2 SNEGSKA (reference sequence). J was trimmed by 6 bases and V by 2 bases; bases with no gene match: 7. CDR3 bases: TGCAGTGCTAGACCAACTAGCGACGGCGAGCAGTACTTC. Translating it yields CSARPTSDGEQYF.

Ten or more counts support this clonotype. The chain joins TRBV28 to TRBJ2-1; 7 positions agree with TRBD2. V lost 8 bases and J lost 4; bases outside the gene matches: 11. This CDR3 is 15 amino acids long. CDR1 is MDHEN, CDR2 SYDVKM, per germline. CDR3 in amino acids: CASLEREVGYNEQFF. In DNA form, the CDR3 reads TGTGCCAGCCTTGAACGGGAGGTAGGGTACAATGAGCAGTTCTTC.

This clonotype is a singleton in its sample. The chain carries TRBV9 and TRBJ2-3; the match to TRBD1 covers 8 bases. This CDR3 is 14 amino acids long. The J segment lost 6 bases and the V segment lost 4 bases, leaving 7 bases of the junction unmatched. Looked up from germline, CDR1 is SGDLS and CDR2 is YYNGEE. CDR3 in DNA: TGTGCCAGCAGCCCACGGACAGGGTGGGATACGCAGTATTTT. It codes for CASSPRTGWDTQYF.

This chain uses TRBV4-1 with TRBJ2-7; D remains unclear. CDR1 and CDR2 from the germline V gene are MGHRA and YSYEKL. The CDR3 is 14 residues long. V was trimmed by 1 base and J by 3 bases, leaving 10 bases between them. CDR3 loop: CASSQVPEIYEQYF. The CDR3 region has the DNA TGCGCCAGCAGCCAAGTTCCGGAAATCTACGAGCAGTACTTC.